There are a few counts of the clone carrying this T cell receptor beta chain. Its antigen is currently unknown. The record originates from a study of cytomegalovirus exposure and HLA in healthy donors. General observations from the study: Overall, around 150 TCR beta chains were annotated as cytomegalovirus-associated.

Though nominally healthy at sampling, donors likely had unrecorded immune exposures. The PCR ran on 60 Vbeta and 13 Jbeta primers. Clones were read by immunoSEQ multiplex PCR, and TCRdb kept only the in-frame ones, dropping some. The table includes approximately 130,000 clones, approximately 80% detected once. The sequence derives from a middle-aged man in good health and CMV-seronegative. Material: PBMCs.

The CDR3 bases are TGTGCCAGCAGCTTGGGGGAGGGAACCTACAATGAGCAGTTCTTC. It is translated as CASSLGEGTYNEQFF. The chain uses TRBV11-2 and TRBJ2-1; TRBD2 aligns across 7 bases. This CDR3 has 15 residues. Germline loops: CDR1 SGHAT, CDR2 FQNNGV. J was trimmed by 2 bases and V by 3 bases; bases with no gene match: 4.